These 18 T cell receptor beta chains were all obtained from the same sample, sequenced in a study of blood T cell repertoires in COVID-19. This table comes from immunoSEQ multiplex PCR, and its TCRdb copy is limited to in-frame clones, with some not included. The sample lists around 94,000 clones, 80% to 90% occurring once. Sequenced: peripheral blood. These receptors were obtained from a man older than 75 with acute or convalescent COVID-19.

This sequence joins TRBV7-2 and TRBJ2-7, with D possibly matching TRBD2 (6 bases). Germline CDR1 reads SGHTA; CDR2 reads FQGNSA. Trimming cost V 0 bases and J 7 bases, with 10 bases left between them. The CDR3 has 13 residues. As DNA, the CDR3 is TGTGCCAGCAGCTTAGCGGGAGCGGGTGAGCAGTACTTC. Translation gives CASSLAGAGEQYF. Full variable domain (remainder filled in from reference TRBV7-2 and TRBJ2-7): GAGVSQSPSNKVTEKGKDVELRCDPISGHTALYWYRQSLGQGLEFLIYFQGNSAPDKSGLPSDRFSAERTGGSVSTLTIQRTQQEDSAVYLCASSLAGAGEQYFGPGTRLTVT.

V and J are TRBV6-5 and TRBJ1-2; possibly TRBD1 for D (5 bases). The CDR3 has 12 residues. V was trimmed by 5 bases and J by 7 bases, leaving 11 bases between them. Germline V gene data show CDR1 as MNHEY and CDR2 as SVGAGI. As DNA, the CDR3 is TGTGCCAGCAGTACCGCGGGGGGTGGCTACACCTTC. This translates into CASSTAGGGYTF.

This rearrangement joins TRBV19 to TRBJ2-5; the D is unclear. This CDR3 is 13 amino acids long. V was trimmed by 5 bases and J by 1 base, leaving 8 bases between them. CDR1 LNHDA and CDR2 SQIVND come from the germline V gene (reference sequence). The CDR3 loop reads CASSVQIQETQYF. The CDR3, as DNA: TGTGCCAGTAGTGTTCAGATCCAAGAGACCCAGTACTTC.

This clone was observed a handful of times. The chain recombines TRBV6-5 with TRBJ1-1, with 7 bases aligning to TRBD1. With 8 bases clipped from V and 4 bases from J, the junction kept 10 bases outside the gene matches. The length of the CDR3 is 14 residues. CDR1 and CDR2 from the germline V gene are MNHEY and SVGAGI. CDR3 residues: CASVLDRVVTEAFF. CDR3 DNA sequence: TGTGCCAGCGTTCTTGACAGGGTTGTCACTGAAGCTTTCTTT.

This clone was seen more than once but under ten times. This rearrangement joins TRBV6-5 to TRBJ1-1; 8 bases align to TRBD1. The J segment lost 5 bases and the V segment lost 8 bases, leaving 10 bases of the junction unmatched. Germline assignment: CDR1 MNHEY and CDR2 SVGAGI. There are 14 residues in the CDR3. The CDR3 spells CASVPLDRGTEAFF. The CDR3, as DNA: TGTGCCAGCGTTCCCCTCGACAGGGGAACTGAAGCTTTCTTT.

The V gene is TRBV6-5, the J gene TRBJ1-3, with 9 bases that match TRBD1. V shed 6 bases, J shed 3 bases, and the junction held 6 bases outside the gene matches. Germline V lookup: CDR1 MNHEY, CDR2 SVGAGI. The CDR3 extends over 15 amino acids. CDR3 loop: CASRDTGGFGNTIYF. CDR3 nucleotides: TGTGCCAGCAGAGACACAGGGGGCTTTGGAAACACCATATATTTT.

The chain couples TRBV5-5 to TRBJ2-1, with a weak D call TRBD1 (6 bases). This CDR3 is built from 16 residues. Per germline, CDR1 SGHKS and CDR2 YYEKEE (reference sequence). V dropped 0 bases and J dropped 2 bases, with 12 bases sitting between them. The chain's CDR3 is CASSLEGTRTYNEQFF. CDR3 nucleotides: TGTGCCAGCAGCTTGGAGGGGACAAGGACCTACAATGAGCAGTTCTTC.

J is TRBJ1-5 and V is TRBV27, with 7 bases lining up with TRBD1. The CDR3 length is 13 residues. CDR1 MNHEY and CDR2 SMNVEV come from the germline V gene (reference sequence). Unmatched junction bases numbered 3, after V lost 3 bases and J lost 7 bases. The CDR3 DNA reads TGTGCCAGCAGTTTCGACAGGGTCCAGCCCCAGCATTTT. Protein product: CASSFDRVQPQHF.

The rearrangement uses TRBV13 and TRBJ2-4, with D perhaps TRBD1 (5 bases). The CDR3 is made up of 14 amino acids. Germline V gene sequence: CDR1 PRHDT, CDR2 FYEKMQ (reference sequence). V dropped 5 bases and J dropped 7 bases, with 15 bases sitting between them. The CDR3 nucleotides read TGTGCCAGCAGCACCCAGGGCCTCGGTAACATTCAGTACTTC. As protein: CASSTQGLGNIQYF.

The chain has TRBV30 and TRBJ2-3; 8 bases line up with TRBD2. CDR1 and CDR2 (germline): GTSNPN, SVGIG (reference sequence). CDR3 length: 14 residues. V was clipped by 7 bases and J by 3 bases; unmatched bases: 9. CDR3 residues: CASEGLVGTDTQYF. CDR3 in DNA: TGTGCCTCCGAGGGACTAGTCGGGACAGATACGCAGTATTTT. Full variable domain (outside the CDR3, taken from reference TRBV30 and TRBJ2-3): SQTIHQWPATLVQPVGSPLSLECTVEGTSNPNLYWYRQAAGRGLQLLFYSVGIGQISSEVPQNLSASRPQDRQFILSSKKLLLSDSGFYLCASEGLVGTDTQYFGPGTRLTVL.

V and J are TRBV23-1 and TRBJ2-4; tentative D call: TRBD2 (5 bases). TRBV23-1 is an ORF; its function is uncertain. Between the trimmed V and J ends, which lost 10 bases and 5 bases, there was a span of 15 bases. The length of the CDR3 is 13 residues. DNA for the CDR3: TGCGCCACGACTAAGGAAGGAGAAAACATTCAGTACTTC. This sequence encodes CATTKEGENIQYF.

The J gene is TRBJ2-2, the V gene TRBV2, with a weak D call TRBD1 (6 bases). The ends were cut back, 7 bases at V and 5 bases at J, with 17 bases in the middle. The CDR3 has 15 amino acids. CDR1 is SNHLY, CDR2 FYNNEI, per germline. CDR3 in DNA: TGTGCCAGCAACCCCAAGGGGACATCAACCGGGGAGCTGTTTTTT. Its protein product is CASNPKGTSTGELFF.

The chain uses TRBV7-9 and TRBJ1-3, with a weak D call TRBD1 (6 bases). Germline-derived CDR1 and CDR2 are SEHNR and FQNEAQ (reference sequence). V was shortened by 5 bases and J by 7 bases, with 21 bases between the two germline ends. The CDR3 spans 16 residues. Here the CDR3 reads CASSLPPTGPRNTIYF. CDR3 DNA sequence: TGTGCCAGCAGCCTCCCTCCGACAGGACCGAGGAACACCATATATTTT.

The chain combines TRBV28 with TRBJ1-2; 8 nucleotides agree with TRBD1. The germline V gene encodes CDR1 MDHEN and CDR2 SYDVKM. V lost 9 bases and J lost 8; bases outside the gene matches: 5. The CDR3 covers 11 residues. CDR3 in DNA: TGTGCCAGTGGACAGGGTCGGGGCTACACCTTC. Translating gives CASGQGRGYTF.

V usage is TRBV18 and J usage is TRBJ1-1, with D possibly TRBD1 on 5 matching bases. V lost 6 bases and J 0 bases, leaving 8 bases between the germline ends. From germline, CDR1 is KGHSH and CDR2 LQKENI. The CDR3 has 13 residues. The CDR3 loop reads CASSQTVNTEAFF. The CDR3 nucleotides read TGTGCCAGCTCCCAGACAGTGAACACTGAAGCTTTCTTT.

This clone came up once. The chain couples TRBV7-3 to TRBJ2-1; the match to TRBD1 covers 9 bases. V trimming: 5 bases; J trimming: 6 bases; junction bases outside the gene matches: 5. This CDR3 comprises 14 residues. CDR1 is SGHTA and CDR2 is FQGTGA in the germline V gene. Here the CDR3 DNA reads TGTGCCAGCAGCCCGACAGGGGGGCCCAATGAGCAGTTCTTC. It is translated as CASSPTGGPNEQFF.

The gene calls are TRBV3-1 (or the pseudogene TRBV3-2) and TRBJ2-3, with D possibly being TRBD2 (6 bases). CDR3 length equals 15 residues. Germline CDR1 is LGHDT and CDR2 is YNNKEL (reference sequence). The V end was cut by 1 base, the J end by 2 bases, with 10 bases between. The CDR3 sequence: CASSQGLVPTDTQYF. The DNA of the CDR3 is TGTGCCAGCAGCCAAGGACTAGTCCCCACAGATACGCAGTATTTT.

The V and J genes are TRBV28 and TRBJ2-3; D is perhaps TRBD2 (6 bases). V lost 8 bases, J lost 5 bases, and 14 bases lay in between. The CDR3 has 13 amino acids. Germline V CDR1 and CDR2: MDHEN, SYDVKM. CDR3 residues: CASLGGNVDTQYF. DNA for the CDR3: TGTGCCAGCCTTGGAGGGAATGTAGATACGCAGTATTTT.